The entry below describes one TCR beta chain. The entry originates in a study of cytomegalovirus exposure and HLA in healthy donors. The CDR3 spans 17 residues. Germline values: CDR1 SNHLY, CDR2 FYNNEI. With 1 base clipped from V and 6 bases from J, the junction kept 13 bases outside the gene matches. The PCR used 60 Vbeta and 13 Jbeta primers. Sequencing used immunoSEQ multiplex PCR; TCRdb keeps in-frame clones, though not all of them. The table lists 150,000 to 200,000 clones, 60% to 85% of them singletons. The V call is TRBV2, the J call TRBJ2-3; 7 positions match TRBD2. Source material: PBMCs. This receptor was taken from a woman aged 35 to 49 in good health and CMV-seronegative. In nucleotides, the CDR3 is TGTGCCAGCAGTGAAGGGTACCCTAGCGGTGGCGGGGATACGCAGTATTTT. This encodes CASSEGYPSGGGDTQYF.